This T cell receptor (beta chain) was sequenced for a study of blood T cells in healthy people across ages. Whole-study findings and limits: Long-lived and aged donors differed, with more naive CD4+ cells and higher diversity in the long-lived. Nothing was known about donor CMV status, and this possibly confounded expanded clonotype changes.

Concerning this clonotype: Its antigen is unknown.

Trimming left V 4 bases short and J 4 bases short, with 21 bases between. Germline lookup yields CDR1 SGHRS and CDR2 YFSETQ. The CDR3 extends over 17 amino acids. Together with a sample-barcoded 5' primer, a J-beta primer mix was included in a second PCR lasting 7 to 11 cycles. TCRdb used MiXCR to reprocess the 5' RACE reads, holding one entry per CDR3 protein. The sample holds hundreds of thousands of distinct CDR3 sequences, roughly half seen once. The genes are TRBV5-1 and TRBJ2-1; maybe TRBD2 (6 bases). The sequencing sample was made of blood. The clonotype was recovered from a woman aged 80 or over in good health. CDR3 bases: TGCGCCAGCAGCCCGGGGGTGGGTAGCGGACGGTACAATGAGCAGTTCTTC. This encodes CASSPGVGSGRYNEQFF.